Listed here is a single T cell receptor (beta chain). Its specificity is unknown. Time point here: week 5, during vaccination. Every single dose of the vaccine, 300 ug of mutant IDH1 20-mer peptide, came with topical imiquimod. Generated by immunoSEQ multiplex PCR, the TCRdb table keeps only in-frame clones and is missing some. The data contain about 53,000 clones, roughly 80% of them singletons. The sample is drawn from a study of a mutant IDH1 vaccine in newly diagnosed glioma. Study context: Vaccines began 4-6 weeks after radiotherapy alone, or with temozolomide cycles.

CDR1 and CDR2 from the germline V gene are SGHRS and YFSETQ. The CDR3 totals 14 residues. The germline V and J ends were trimmed by 0 bases and 3 bases, with 10 bases remaining between them. The rearrangement joins TRBV5-1 to TRBJ2-7; weak D call: TRBD1 (5 bases). The TCR comes from a woman aged 45-65 years with glioma. This specimen consisted of PBMCs, obtained from a glioma patient whose treatment included an IDH1 peptide vaccine. CDR3 sequence reads: CASSLATDSYEQYF. The CDR3, as DNA: TGCGCCAGCAGCTTGGCGACCGACAGCTACGAGCAGTACTTC.